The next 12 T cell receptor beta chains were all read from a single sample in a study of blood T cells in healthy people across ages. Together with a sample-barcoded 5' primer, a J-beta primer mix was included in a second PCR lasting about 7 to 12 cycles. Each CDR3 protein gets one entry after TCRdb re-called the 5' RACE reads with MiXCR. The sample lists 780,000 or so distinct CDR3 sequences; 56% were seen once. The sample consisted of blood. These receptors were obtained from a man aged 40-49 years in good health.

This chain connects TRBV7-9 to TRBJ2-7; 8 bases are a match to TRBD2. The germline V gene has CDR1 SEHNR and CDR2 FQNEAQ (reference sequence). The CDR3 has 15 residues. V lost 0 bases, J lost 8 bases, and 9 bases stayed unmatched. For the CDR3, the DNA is TGTGCCAGCAGCTTAGCCGGGACTAGGGCTGGGAAGCAGTACTTC. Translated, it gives CASSLAGTRAGKQYF.

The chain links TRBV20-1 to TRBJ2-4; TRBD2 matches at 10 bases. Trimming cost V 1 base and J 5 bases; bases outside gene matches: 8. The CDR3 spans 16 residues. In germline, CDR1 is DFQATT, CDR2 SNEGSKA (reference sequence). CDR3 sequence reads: CSARGVLAGVQNIQYF. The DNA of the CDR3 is TGCAGTGCTAGAGGAGTGCTAGCGGGAGTACAAAACATTCAGTACTTC.

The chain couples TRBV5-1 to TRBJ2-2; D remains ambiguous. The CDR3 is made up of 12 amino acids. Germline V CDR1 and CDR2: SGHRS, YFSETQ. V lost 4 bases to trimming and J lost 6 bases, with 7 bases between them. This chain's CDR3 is CASSRTSGELFF. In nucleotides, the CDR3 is TGCGCCAGCAGCCGGACGTCCGGGGAGCTGTTTTTT.

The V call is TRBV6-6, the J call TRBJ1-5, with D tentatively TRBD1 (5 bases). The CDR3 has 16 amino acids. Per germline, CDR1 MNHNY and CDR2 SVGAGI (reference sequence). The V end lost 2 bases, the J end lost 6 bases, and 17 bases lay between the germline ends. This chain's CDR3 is CASSYLGSGRGQPQHF. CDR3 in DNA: TGTGCCAGCAGTTACCTGGGATCAGGGAGGGGTCAGCCCCAGCATTTT.

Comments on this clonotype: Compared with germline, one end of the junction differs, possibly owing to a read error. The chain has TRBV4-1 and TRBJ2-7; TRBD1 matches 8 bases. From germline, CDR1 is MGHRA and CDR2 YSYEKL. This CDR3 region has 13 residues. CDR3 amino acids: CANSRQGAYEQYF. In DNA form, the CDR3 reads TGCGCCAACAGCCGTCAGGGGGCGTACGAGCAGTACTTC.

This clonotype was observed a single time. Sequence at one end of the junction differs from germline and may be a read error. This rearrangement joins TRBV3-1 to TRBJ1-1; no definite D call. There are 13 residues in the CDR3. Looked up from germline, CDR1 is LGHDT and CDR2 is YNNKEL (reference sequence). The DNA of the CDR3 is TGTGCCAACAGCCAAGATTGGCGGATGGGGGCTTTCTTT. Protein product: CANSQDWRMGAFF. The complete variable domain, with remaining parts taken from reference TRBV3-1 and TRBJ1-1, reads DTAVSQTPKYLVTQMGNDKSIKCEQNLGHDTMYWYKQDSKKFLKIMFSYNNKELIINETVPNRFSPKSPDKAHLNLHINSLELGDSAVYFCANSQDWRMGAFFGQGTRLTVV.

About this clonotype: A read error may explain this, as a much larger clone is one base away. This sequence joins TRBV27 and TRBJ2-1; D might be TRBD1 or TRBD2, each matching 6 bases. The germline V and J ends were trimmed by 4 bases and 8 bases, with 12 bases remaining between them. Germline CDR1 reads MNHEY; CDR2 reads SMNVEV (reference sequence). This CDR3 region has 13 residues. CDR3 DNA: TGTGCCAGCAGTTGGTGGGGGGCCGATGAGCAGTTCTTC. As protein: CASSWWGADEQFF.

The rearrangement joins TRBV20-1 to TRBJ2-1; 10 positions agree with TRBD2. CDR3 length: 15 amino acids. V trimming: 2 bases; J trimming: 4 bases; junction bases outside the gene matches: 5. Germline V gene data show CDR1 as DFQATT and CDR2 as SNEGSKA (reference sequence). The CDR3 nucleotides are TGCAGTGCTAGAAAACTAGCGGGGCTATACAATGAGCAGTTCTTC. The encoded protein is CSARKLAGLYNEQFF.

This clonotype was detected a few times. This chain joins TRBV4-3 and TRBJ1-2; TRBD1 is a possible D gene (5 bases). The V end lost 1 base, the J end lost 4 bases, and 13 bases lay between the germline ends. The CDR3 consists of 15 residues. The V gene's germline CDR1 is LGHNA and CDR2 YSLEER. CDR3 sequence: CASSQGTTGGYGYTF. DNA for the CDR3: TGCGCCAGCAGCCAAGGTACCACAGGAGGCTATGGCTACACCTTC.

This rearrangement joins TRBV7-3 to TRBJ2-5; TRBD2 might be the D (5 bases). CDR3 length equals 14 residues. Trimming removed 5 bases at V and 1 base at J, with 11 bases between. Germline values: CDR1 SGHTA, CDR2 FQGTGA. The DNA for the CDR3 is TGTGCCAGCAGCACCGGACTGAGCCAAGAGACCCAGTACTTC. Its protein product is CASSTGLSQETQYF.

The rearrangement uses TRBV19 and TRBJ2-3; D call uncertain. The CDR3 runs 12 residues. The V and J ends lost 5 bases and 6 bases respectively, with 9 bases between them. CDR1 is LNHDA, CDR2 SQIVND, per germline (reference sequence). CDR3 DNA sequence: TGTGCCAGTAGTCGTATTGGGGATACGCAGTATTTT. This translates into CASSRIGDTQYF.

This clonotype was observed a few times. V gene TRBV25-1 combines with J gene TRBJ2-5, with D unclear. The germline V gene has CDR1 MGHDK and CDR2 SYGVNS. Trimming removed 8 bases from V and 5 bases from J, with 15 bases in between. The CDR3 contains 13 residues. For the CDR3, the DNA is TGTGCCAGCGCAGGCCCCCCCCTCGAGACCCAGTACTTC. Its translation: CASAGPPLETQYF.